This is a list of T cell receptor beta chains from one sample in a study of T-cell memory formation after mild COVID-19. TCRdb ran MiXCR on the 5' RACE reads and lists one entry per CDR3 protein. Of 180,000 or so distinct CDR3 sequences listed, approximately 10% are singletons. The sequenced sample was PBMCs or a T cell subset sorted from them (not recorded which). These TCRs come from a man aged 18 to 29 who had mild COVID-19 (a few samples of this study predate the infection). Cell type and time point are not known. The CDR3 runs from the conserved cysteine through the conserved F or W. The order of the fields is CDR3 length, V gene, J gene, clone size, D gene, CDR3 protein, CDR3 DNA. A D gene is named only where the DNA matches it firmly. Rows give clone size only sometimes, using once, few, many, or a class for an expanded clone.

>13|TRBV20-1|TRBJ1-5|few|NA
CSASRQDNQPQHF
TGCAGTGCAAGTCGACAGGACAATCAGCCCCAGCATTTT
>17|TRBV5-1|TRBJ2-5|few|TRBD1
CASSLAGGQDTPTTQYF
TGCGCCAGCAGCTTGGCCGGGGGACAGGACACCCCGACGACCCAGTACTTC
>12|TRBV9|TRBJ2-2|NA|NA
CASSKFTGELFF
TGTGCCAGCAGCAAATTCACCGGGGAGCTGTTTTTT
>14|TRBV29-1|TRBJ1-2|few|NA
CSVAWDIRIYGYTF
TGCAGCGTGGCGTGGGATATCAGAATCTATGGCTACACCTTC
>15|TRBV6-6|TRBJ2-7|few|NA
CASSYRVNPTYEQYF
TGTGCCAGCAGTTACAGGGTAAACCCCACCTACGAGCAGTACTTC
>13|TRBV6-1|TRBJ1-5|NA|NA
CASSRGGIQPQHF
TGTGCCAGCAGTCGGGGGGGTATTCAGCCCCAGCATTTT
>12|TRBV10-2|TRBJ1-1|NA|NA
CASTEMNTEAFF
TGCGCCAGCACGGAGATGAACACTGAAGCTTTCTTT
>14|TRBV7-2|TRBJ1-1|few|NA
CASSPGRLNTEAFF
TGTGCCAGCAGCCCGGGACGGCTGAACACTGAAGCTTTCTTT
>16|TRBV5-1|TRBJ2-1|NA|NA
CASSPGGGDWTNEQFF
TGCGCCAGCAGCCCTGGAGGCGGGGACTGGACGAATGAGCAGTTCTTC
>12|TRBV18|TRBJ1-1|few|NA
CASSSYPPEAFF
TGTGCCAGCTCGTCATATCCTCCTGAAGCTTTCTTT
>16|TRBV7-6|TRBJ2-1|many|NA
CASSLAPSATGLEQFF
TGTGCCAGCAGCTTAGCGCCTTCGGCAACGGGCCTTGAGCAGTTCTTC
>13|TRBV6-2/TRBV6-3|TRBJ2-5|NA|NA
CASSYTPFGTQYF
TGTGCCAGCAGTTACACCCCTTTTGGGACCCAGTACTTC
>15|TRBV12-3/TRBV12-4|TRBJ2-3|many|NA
CASSLAVHSTDTQYF
TGTGCCAGCAGTTTAGCGGTACATAGCACAGATACGCAGTATTTT
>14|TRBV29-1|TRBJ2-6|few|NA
CSVDPGSGANVLTF
TGCAGCGTTGATCCGGGGTCTGGGGCCAACGTCCTGACTTTC
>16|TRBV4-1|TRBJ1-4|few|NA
CASSHTEGGRAEKLFF
TGCGCCAGCAGCCACACCGAGGGGGGGAGAGCTGAAAAACTGTTTTTT